Following are 17 T cell receptor beta chains from one sample sequenced in a study of T cells after yellow fever vaccination. A single record per CDR3 protein comes from TCRdb applying MiXCR to the 5' RACE reads. Among about 550,000 distinct CDR3 sequences, less than 20% were seen once, and the ten largest hold 13% to 15%. The material sequenced was PBMCs, taken 15 days after the yellow fever booster vaccination. These receptors were obtained from a young man who received the YFV17D yellow fever vaccine.

This clonotype was observed a handful of times. The genes are TRBV7-6 and TRBJ2-7, with TRBD2 as a possible D gene (6 bases). This CDR3 comprises 18 residues. V was cut by 0 bases and J by 2 bases, with 20 bases left in between. CDR1 SGHVS and CDR2 FNYEAQ come from the germline V gene. The CDR3 loop is CASSLASGRGRSTYEQYF. The CDR3, as DNA: TGTGCCAGCAGCTTAGCCTCAGGTCGGGGGAGGTCAACCTACGAGCAGTACTTC.

This clonotype was observed at least ten times. V gene TRBV12-3 or TRBV12-4 combines with J gene TRBJ2-2, with D unclear. The CDR3 contains 13 residues. Trimming cost V 4 bases and J 6 bases, with 9 bases left between them. CDR3: CASSSINPGELFF. DNA for the CDR3: TGTGCCAGCAGTTCAATAAACCCCGGGGAGCTGTTTTTT.

This chain uses TRBV15 with TRBJ2-2; D is unclear. This CDR3 contains 14 residues. CDR1 is LNHNV and CDR2 is YYDKDF in the germline V gene (reference sequence). Trimming shortened V by 6 bases and J by 4 bases, and 12 bases separated the two germline ends. The CDR3 DNA reads TGTGCCACCAGAGGGTCGTTGGGCACCGGGGAGCTGTTTTTT. Protein sequence: CATRGSLGTGELFF.

This clonotype was detected a few times. CDR3 coding DNA: TGTGCCTCCAGCTGGGAACTAGCGACAGCCCGAGGTTCGAGCTGGTCCACCGGGGAGCTGTTTTTT. The encoded protein is CASSWELATARGSSWSTGELFF. J is TRBJ2-2 and V is TRBV13; 7 bases map to TRBD2. In germline, CDR1 is PRHDT, CDR2 FYEKMQ (reference sequence). With V trimmed by 11 bases and J by 4 bases, 34 bases remained unmatched. The length of the CDR3 is 22 residues.

The sample holds a few counts of this clonotype. The chain combines TRBV7-2 with TRBJ2-1; the D gene is possibly TRBD2 (6 bases). The CDR3 is made up of 16 amino acids. Trimming removed 5 bases from V and 5 bases from J, with 19 bases in between. In germline, CDR1 is SGHTA, CDR2 FQGNSA. The CDR3 DNA is TGTGCCAGCAGCCCAGGGTCGGTAGCGGCTGACAATGAGCAGTTCTTC. It encodes CASSPGSVAADNEQFF.

The chain recombines TRBV11-3 with TRBJ2-1; the match to TRBD2 covers 11 bases. Trimming cost V 1 base and J 8 bases; bases outside gene matches: 16. The CDR3 runs 19 residues. CDR1 SGHNT and CDR2 YENEEA come from the germline V gene. CDR3 region: CASSLGWTGASGRRYEQFF. In DNA, the CDR3 is TGTGCCAGCAGCTTAGGGTGGACAGGGGCTAGCGGGAGGAGGTATGAGCAGTTCTTC.

This chain links TRBV7-2 with TRBJ1-6; no clear D. Germline V gene sequence: CDR1 SGHTA, CDR2 FQGNSA. V lost 3 bases, J lost 7 bases, and 16 bases lay in between. The CDR3 is 16 amino acids. In nucleotides, the CDR3 is TGTGCCAGCAGCTTTAGCGGGGTGACGCTGAATTCACCCCTCCACTTT. Its protein product is CASSFSGVTLNSPLHF.

There are a few counts of this clonotype. CDR3 bases: TGTGCCAGCAGTTACTCGAGTGAGGGAGATACGCAGTATTTT. The encoded protein is CASSYSSEGDTQYF. This chain uses TRBV6-2 or TRBV6-3 with TRBJ2-3, with D possibly TRBD2 on 5 matching bases. V lost 0 bases and J 5 bases, leaving 9 bases between the germline ends. The CDR3 is made up of 14 amino acids. Looked up from germline, CDR1 is MNHEY and CDR2 is SVGEGT.

The V and J genes are TRBV2 and TRBJ1-1; D ambiguous. V lost 7 bases to trimming and J lost 1 base, with 10 bases between them. The CDR3 has 13 amino acids. Germline loops: CDR1 SNHLY, CDR2 FYNNEI. DNA for the CDR3: TGTGCCAGCAAGGGCAGCCCGAACACTGAAGCTTTCTTT. Translation gives CASKGSPNTEAFF.

This clonotype came up a few times. This chain joins TRBV6-4 and TRBJ2-7, with 7 nucleotides matching TRBD2. The CDR3 totals 15 residues. V trimming: 5 bases; J trimming: 1 base; junction bases outside the gene matches: 8. Germline loops: CDR1 MRHNA, CDR2 SNTAGT. The CDR3 nucleotides read TGTGCCAGCAGTCTTGTAGCGGGCACGTCCTACGAGCAGTACTTC. Amino acids: CASSLVAGTSYEQYF.

This clonotype was counted only a few times. The V call is TRBV14, the J call TRBJ1-1, with D possibly matching TRBD1 (6 bases). Trimming left V 3 bases short and J 6 bases short, with 11 bases between. CDR1 and CDR2 (germline): SGHDN, FVKESK. The CDR3 is 13 residues long. CDR3 sequence reads: CASSQNRVAEAFF. The CDR3 nucleotides read TGTGCCAGCAGCCAGAACAGGGTTGCTGAAGCTTTCTTT.

The V call is TRBV20-1, the J call TRBJ1-4, with 10 nucleotides matching TRBD1. CDR1 DFQATT and CDR2 SNEGSKA come from the germline V gene (reference sequence). This CDR3 contains 15 residues. Trimming removed 6 bases from V and 5 bases from J; junction bases left unmatched: 9. The CDR3 DNA is TGCAGTGCCAACCCTCGGACAGGGGGGAATGAAAAACTGTTTTTT. As protein: CSANPRTGGNEKLFF.

J is TRBJ2-5 and V is TRBV7-9; D is possibly TRBD2 (6 bases). The CDR3 is 14 residues long. V lost 5 bases and J lost 5, with 15 bases in between. CDR1 is SEHNR, CDR2 FQNEAQ, per germline (reference sequence). The CDR3 sequence is CASSNRGLRETQYF. The CDR3 DNA reads as TGTGCCAGCAGCAACCGGGGACTCAGGGAGACCCAGTACTTC.

The CDR3 region is CASSFSPGVNGYTF. Here the CDR3 DNA reads TGTGCCAGCAGCTTCTCCCCCGGGGTGAATGGCTACACCTTC. The chain recombines TRBV7-9 with TRBJ1-2, with D hard to call. V lost 3 bases and J 6 bases, leaving 14 bases between the germline ends. Germline V CDR1 and CDR2: SEHNR, FQNEAQ (reference sequence). This CDR3 comprises 14 residues.

V gene TRBV4-3 combines with J gene TRBJ2-7; 7 bases agree with TRBD1. V lost 1 base to trimming and J lost 7 bases; unmatched junction nucleotides: 10. Germline values: CDR1 LGHNA, CDR2 YSLEER. CDR3 length equals 15 residues. The CDR3 DNA reads TGCGCCAGCAGCCAAGCAGACAGGGTAGTAACAGAGCAGTACTTC. Protein: CASSQADRVVTEQYF.

The chain recombines TRBV6-2 or TRBV6-3 with TRBJ2-1, with 9 nucleotides matching TRBD2. CDR3 length: 15 residues. Germline V CDR1 and CDR2: MNHEY, SVGEGT. V shed 6 bases and J 2 bases; nucleotides not matched to a gene: 5. The CDR3 DNA reads TGTGCCAGCAGCAAGACTAGCGGTACCTACAATGAGCAGTTCTTC. Its translation: CASSKTSGTYNEQFF.

The chain couples TRBV7-9 to TRBJ2-4; tentative D call: TRBD2 (5 bases). Per germline, CDR1 SEHNR and CDR2 FQNEAQ (reference sequence). V was cut by 4 bases and J by 4 bases, with 11 bases left in between. This CDR3 is built from 14 residues. Here the CDR3 reads CASSSGMGKNIQYF. Written as DNA, the CDR3 is TGTGCCAGCAGCTCGGGGATGGGAAAAAACATTCAGTACTTC.